This T cell receptor beta chain was observed in a study of CD8+CD57+ T cells in acquired aplastic anemia. To note about this clonotype: A much bigger clone sits one base away, suggesting this may be a read error.

V lost 10 bases and J lost 9, with 16 bases in between. Germline CDR1 reads ENHRY; CDR2 reads SYGVKD. The CDR3 has 12 amino acids. Genomic DNA served as template for TCR beta VDJ and CDR3 profiling. TCRdb re-analysed the reads in MiXCR, keeping a single row per CDR3 protein. Of over 150,000 distinct CDR3 sequences in the sample, less than 65% were seen once. The sequencing input was sorted CD4+, CD8+, or CD8+CD57+ T cells (not recorded which) from PBMCs. The clonotype comes from a human donor in good health, serving as a control. The gene calls are TRBV10-3 and TRBJ1-5; tentatively, D is TRBD1 (6 bases). This CDR3 reads CASRYRDRPQHF. The CDR3 bases are TGTGCCAGCAGATACAGGGATCGGCCCCAGCATTTT.